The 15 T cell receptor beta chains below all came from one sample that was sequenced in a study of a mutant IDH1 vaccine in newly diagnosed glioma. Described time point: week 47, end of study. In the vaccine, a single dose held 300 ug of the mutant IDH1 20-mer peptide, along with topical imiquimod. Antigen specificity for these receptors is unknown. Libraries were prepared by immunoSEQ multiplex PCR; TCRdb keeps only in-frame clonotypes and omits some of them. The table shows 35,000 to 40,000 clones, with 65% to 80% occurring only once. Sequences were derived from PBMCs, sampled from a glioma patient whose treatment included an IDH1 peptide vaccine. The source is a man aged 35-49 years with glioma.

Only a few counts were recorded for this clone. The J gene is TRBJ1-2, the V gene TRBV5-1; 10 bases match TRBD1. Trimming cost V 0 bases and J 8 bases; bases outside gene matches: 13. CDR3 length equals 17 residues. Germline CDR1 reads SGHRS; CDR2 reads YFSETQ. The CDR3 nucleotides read TGCGCCAGCAGCTTGGAAGGGACAGGGGATTCTTTTGGCGGCTACACCTTC. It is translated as CASSLEGTGDSFGGYTF. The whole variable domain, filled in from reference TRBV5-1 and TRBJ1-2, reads KAGVTQTPRYLIKTRGQQVTLSCSPISGHRSVSWYQQTPGQGLQFLFEYFSETQRNKGNFPGRFSGRQFSNSRSEMNVSTLELGDSALYLCASSLEGTGDSFGGYTFGSGTRLTVV.

Written as DNA, the CDR3 is TGCAGCGTGGCCGTATTCGGGGGAGGGCCGGAAGCTTTCTTT. Its protein product is CSVAVFGGGPEAFF. V usage is TRBV29-1 and J usage is TRBJ1-1, with D tentatively TRBD1 (5 bases). This CDR3 is built from 14 residues. CDR1 SQVTM and CDR2 ANQGSEA come from the germline V gene. Trimming took off 6 bases at V and 8 bases at J, with 22 bases between the two ends.

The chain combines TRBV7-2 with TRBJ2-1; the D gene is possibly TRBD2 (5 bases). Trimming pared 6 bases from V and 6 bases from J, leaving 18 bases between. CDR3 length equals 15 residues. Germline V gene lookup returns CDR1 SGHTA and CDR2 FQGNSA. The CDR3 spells CASRRISEISNEQFF. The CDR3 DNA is TGTGCCAGCAGACGGATTAGCGAGATCTCCAATGAGCAGTTCTTC.

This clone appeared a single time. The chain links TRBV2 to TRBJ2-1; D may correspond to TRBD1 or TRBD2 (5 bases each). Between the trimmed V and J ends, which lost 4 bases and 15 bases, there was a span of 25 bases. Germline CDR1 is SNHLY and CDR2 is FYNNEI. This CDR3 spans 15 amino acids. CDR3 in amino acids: CASSADSGTSLPTFF. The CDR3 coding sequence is TGTGCCAGCAGTGCCGATTCCGGGACCTCGTTGCCCACGTTCTTC.

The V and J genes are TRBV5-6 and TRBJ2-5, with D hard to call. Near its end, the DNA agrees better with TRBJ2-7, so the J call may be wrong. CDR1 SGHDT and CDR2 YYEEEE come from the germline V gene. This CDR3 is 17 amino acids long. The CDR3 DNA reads TGTGCCAGCAGCAGGCGGCTAGGTAGAGTCTCGTTCTACGAGCAGTACTTC. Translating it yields CASSRRLGRVSFYEQYF.

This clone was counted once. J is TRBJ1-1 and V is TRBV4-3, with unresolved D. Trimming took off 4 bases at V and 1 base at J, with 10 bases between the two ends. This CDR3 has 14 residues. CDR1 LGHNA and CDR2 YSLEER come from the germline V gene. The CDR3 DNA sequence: TGCGCCAGCAGCCCCGGGAGTCGGAACACTGAAGCTTTCTTT. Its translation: CASSPGSRNTEAFF.

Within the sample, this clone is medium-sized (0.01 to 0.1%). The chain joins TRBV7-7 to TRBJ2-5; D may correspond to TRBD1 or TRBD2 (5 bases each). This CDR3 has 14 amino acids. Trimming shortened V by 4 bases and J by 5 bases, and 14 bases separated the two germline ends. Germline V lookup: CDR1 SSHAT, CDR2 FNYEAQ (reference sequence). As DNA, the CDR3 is TGTGCCAGCAGCTCCGAGGGGAACGGGGAGACCCAGTACTTC. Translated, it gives CASSSEGNGETQYF.

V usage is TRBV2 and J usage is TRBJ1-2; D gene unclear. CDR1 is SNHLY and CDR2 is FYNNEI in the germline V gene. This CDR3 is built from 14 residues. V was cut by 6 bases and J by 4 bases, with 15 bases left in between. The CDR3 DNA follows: TGTGCCAGCAGCCTCGAACTGGGCCTCTATGGCTACACCTTC. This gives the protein CASSLELGLYGYTF.

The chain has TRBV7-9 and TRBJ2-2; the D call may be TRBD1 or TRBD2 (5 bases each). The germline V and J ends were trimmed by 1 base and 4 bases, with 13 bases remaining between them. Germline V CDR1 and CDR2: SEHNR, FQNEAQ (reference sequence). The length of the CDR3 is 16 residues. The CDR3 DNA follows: TGTGCCAGCAGCTTAGAGACACTTGGGGGCACCGGGGAGCTGTTTTTT. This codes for CASSLETLGGTGELFF.

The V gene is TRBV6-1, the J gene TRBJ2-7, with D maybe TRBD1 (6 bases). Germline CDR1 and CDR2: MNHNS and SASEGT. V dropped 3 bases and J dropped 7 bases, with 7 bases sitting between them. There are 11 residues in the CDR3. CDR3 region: CASSEDREQYF. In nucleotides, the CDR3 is TGTGCCAGCAGTGAGGACAGAGAGCAGTACTTC.

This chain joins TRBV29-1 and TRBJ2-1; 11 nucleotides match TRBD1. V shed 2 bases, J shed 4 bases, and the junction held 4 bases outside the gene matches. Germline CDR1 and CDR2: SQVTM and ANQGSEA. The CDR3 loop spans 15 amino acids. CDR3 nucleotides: TGCAGCGTTGAAATCGGGACAGGGGGGTACAATGAGCAGTTCTTC. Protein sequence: CSVEIGTGGYNEQFF.

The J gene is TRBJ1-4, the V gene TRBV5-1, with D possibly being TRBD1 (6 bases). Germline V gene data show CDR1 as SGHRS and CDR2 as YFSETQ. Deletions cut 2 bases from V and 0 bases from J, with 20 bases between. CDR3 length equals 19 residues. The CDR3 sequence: CASSFGRAGAQSTNEKLFF. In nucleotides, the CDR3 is TGCGCCAGCAGCTTTGGTAGGGCGGGGGCGCAGTCAACTAATGAAAAACTGTTTTTT.

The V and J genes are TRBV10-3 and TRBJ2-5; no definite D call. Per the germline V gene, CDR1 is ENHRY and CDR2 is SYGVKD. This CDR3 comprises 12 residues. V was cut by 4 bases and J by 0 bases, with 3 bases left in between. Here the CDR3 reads CAISANQETQYF. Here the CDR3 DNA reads TGTGCCATCAGTGCTAACCAAGAGACCCAGTACTTC.

In DNA form, the CDR3 reads TGTGCCATCAGTGAGGAACCAGCGGGAGAATCAGATACGCAGTATTTT. It specifies CAISEEPAGESDTQYF. The chain links TRBV10-3 to TRBJ2-3; 8 nucleotides align to TRBD2. Germline V gives CDR1 ENHRY, CDR2 SYGVKD. Trimming at V came to 2 bases and at J to 4 bases, leaving 8 bases not matched to a gene. The CDR3 runs to 16 residues.

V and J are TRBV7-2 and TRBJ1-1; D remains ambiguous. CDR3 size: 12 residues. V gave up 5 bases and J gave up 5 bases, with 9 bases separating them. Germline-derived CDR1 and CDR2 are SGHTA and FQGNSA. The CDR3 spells CASSPFGTEAFF. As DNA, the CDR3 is TGTGCCAGCAGCCCCTTCGGTACTGAAGCTTTCTTT.